Below are 2 T cell receptor beta chains sequenced from a single sample in a study of vaccination and CD4 T cells after COVID-19. The antigens these receptors bind are not known. The treatment denotes: 10-day PBMC culture with coronavirus spike peptide pools or control peptides (ViraFEST assay). Sequenced with the Oncomine TCR Beta short-read assay was DNA taken from cultured CD4+ T cells. Each CDR3 protein is one row after TCRdb ran MiXCR on the PCR reads. Of some 15,000 distinct CDR3 sequences listed, under 40% were seen once; the top ten hold roughly 14%. The sequencing sample was made of cultured CD4+ T cells from blood. Every receptor here comes from a human donor with COVID-19.

This chain joins TRBV2 and TRBJ2-7, with 14 positions matching TRBD2. The CDR3 has 14 residues. J gave up 6 bases and V 6 bases, and 4 bases lay outside the gene matches. Germline CDR1 and CDR2: SNHLY and FYNNEI. The DNA of the CDR3 is TGTGCCAGCAGGGCCGGGACTAGCGGGGGCGAGCAGTACTTC. Encoded protein: CASRAGTSGGEQYF.

The chain has TRBV24-1 and TRBJ2-7, with 8 bases matching TRBD2. The CDR3 loop spans 16 amino acids. Looked up from germline, CDR1 is KGHDR and CDR2 is SFDVKD. The junction had 10 bases not matched to a gene; V was cut back by 5 bases and J by 2 bases. CDR3 in DNA: TGTGCCACCAGTGCCCACCGGGGGGGGCAAACCTACGAGCAGTACTTC. Translating it yields CATSAHRGGQTYEQYF.